The rows below give T cell receptor beta chains drawn from one sample of a study of blood T cell repertoires in COVID-19. Profiling relied on immunoSEQ multiplex PCR, and the TCRdb table lists in-frame clones only, not all of them. Among roughly 250,000 clones listed, approximately 85% were seen once. Sequenced sample: PBMCs or T cells enriched from blood (not recorded which). These receptor sequences come from a woman in her thirties who had recovered from COVID-19. Both conserved end residues are part of each CDR3. A D gene is named only where the DNA matches it firmly. Size values are once, few and many counts, or a class for expanded clones, and some rows have none.

CDR3aa: CASAPKAEGGYTF
CDR3nt: TGTGCCAGCGCTCCCAAGGCGGAGGGTGGCTACACCTTC
j_gene: TRBJ1-2
abundance: NA
d_gene: NA
v_gene: TRBV11-1

CDR3aa: CASSKISGTNLSYEQYF
CDR3nt: TGTGCCAGCAGTAAGATTAGCGGGACTAACCTCTCCTACGAGCAGTACTTC
j_gene: TRBJ2-7
abundance: once
d_gene: TRBD2
v_gene: TRBV25-1

CDR3aa: CSADRGGNYGYTF
CDR3nt: TGCAGCGCGGACCGAGGGGGTAACTATGGCTACACCTTC
j_gene: TRBJ1-2
abundance: NA
d_gene: NA
v_gene: TRBV29-1

CDR3aa: CASSWDTRFYEQYF
CDR3nt: TGCGCCAGCAGTTGGGACACTCGCTTCTACGAGCAGTACTTC
j_gene: TRBJ2-7
abundance: once
d_gene: NA
v_gene: TRBV10-2

CDR3aa: CASSSWDRAQGYTF
CDR3nt: TGTGCCAGCAGCTCCTGGGACAGGGCCCAGGGCTACACCTTC
j_gene: TRBJ1-2
abundance: NA
d_gene: TRBD1
v_gene: TRBV13

CDR3aa: CSASRSPGKQETQYF
CDR3nt: TGCAGTGCTAGTCGTTCGCCCGGGAAACAAGAGACCCAGTACTTC
j_gene: TRBJ2-5
abundance: NA
d_gene: NA
v_gene: TRBV20-1

CDR3aa: CASSHIRGTNTGELFF
CDR3nt: TGCGCCAGCAGTCATATCAGGGGGACGAACACCGGGGAGCTGTTTTTT
j_gene: TRBJ2-2
abundance: NA
d_gene: TRBD1
v_gene: TRBV4-1

CDR3aa: CASSPGEGEPQHF
CDR3nt: TGTGCCAGCAGCCCCGGGGAGGGGGAGCCCCAGCATTTT
j_gene: TRBJ1-5
abundance: NA
d_gene: NA
v_gene: TRBV14

CDR3aa: CSARFSDTQYF
CDR3nt: TGCAGTGCCCGTTTCTCCGATACGCAGTATTTT
j_gene: TRBJ2-3
abundance: once
d_gene: NA
v_gene: TRBV20-1

CDR3aa: CASSSAPPTLLYGYTF
CDR3nt: TGTGCCAGCAGTTCCGCCCCTCCAACTCTCTTGTATGGCTACACCTTC
j_gene: TRBJ1-2
abundance: NA
d_gene: NA
v_gene: TRBV28

CDR3aa: CASSTSRGYEQYF
CDR3nt: TGTGCCAGTAGTACAAGCAGGGGATACGAGCAGTACTTC
j_gene: TRBJ2-7
abundance: NA
d_gene: NA
v_gene: TRBV19

CDR3aa: CASSGGPLSGNTIYF
CDR3nt: TGTGCCAGCAGTGGCGGGCCTCTCTCTGGAAACACCATATATTTT
j_gene: TRBJ1-3
abundance: NA
d_gene: NA
v_gene: TRBV2

CDR3aa: CASSFTGELFF
CDR3nt: TGTGCCAGCAGCTTTACTGGGGAGCTGTTTTTT
j_gene: TRBJ2-2
abundance: once
d_gene: NA
v_gene: TRBV5-8

CDR3aa: CASSLGQGGLEQFF
CDR3nt: TGCGCCAGCAGCTTGGGTCAGGGGGGCCTCGAGCAGTTCTTC
j_gene: TRBJ2-1
abundance: many
d_gene: NA
v_gene: TRBV5-1

CDR3aa: CASSAGGSTGELFF
CDR3nt: TGTGCCAGCAGCGCGGGGGGTTCCACCGGGGAGCTGTTTTTT
j_gene: TRBJ2-2
abundance: NA
d_gene: TRBD2
v_gene: TRBV7-9

CDR3aa: CATSIPGGGQPQHF
CDR3nt: TGTGCCACCAGCATCCCGGGGGGCGGTCAGCCCCAGCATTTT
j_gene: TRBJ1-5
abundance: NA
d_gene: NA
v_gene: TRBV15

CDR3aa: CASSTSIRDRENEQFF
CDR3nt: NA
j_gene: TRBJ2-1
abundance: once
d_gene: NA
v_gene: TRBV10-1

CDR3aa: CSAERDTEAFF
CDR3nt: TGCAGCGCGGAACGGGACACTGAAGCTTTCTTT
j_gene: TRBJ1-1
abundance: NA
d_gene: NA
v_gene: TRBV29-1

CDR3aa: CASSPPGAGGPKGVPQHF
CDR3nt: TGTGCCAGCTCACCACCCGGCGCCGGTGGCCCAAAGGGGGTGCCCCAGCATTTT
j_gene: TRBJ1-5
abundance: NA
d_gene: NA
v_gene: TRBV18

CDR3aa: CASSQVPSGRSGTYEQYF
CDR3nt: TGTGCCAGCAGCCAAGTCCCTAGCGGGAGGAGCGGGACTTACGAGCAGTACTTC
j_gene: TRBJ2-7
abundance: NA
d_gene: TRBD2
v_gene: TRBV4-2

CDR3aa: CASSELASIPEQFF
CDR3nt: TGTGCCAGCAGTGAGCTAGCGTCGATCCCTGAGCAGTTCTTC
j_gene: TRBJ2-1
abundance: NA
d_gene: NA
v_gene: TRBV2

CDR3aa: CASSLAGTDSEQFF
CDR3nt: TGTGCCAGCAGCTTAGCGGGCACCGATAGTGAGCAGTTCTTC
j_gene: TRBJ2-1
abundance: NA
d_gene: NA
v_gene: TRBV7-6

CDR3aa: CAWRRLGSYNSPLHF
CDR3nt: TGTGCCTGGCGGAGGTTAGGGTCCTATAATTCACCCCTCCACTTT
j_gene: TRBJ1-6
abundance: NA
d_gene: NA
v_gene: TRBV30

CDR3aa: CASSYSTQNTEAFF
CDR3nt: TGTGCCAGCAGTTACTCGACACAGAACACTGAAGCTTTCTTT
j_gene: TRBJ1-1
abundance: NA
d_gene: NA
v_gene: TRBV6-5

CDR3aa: CASRLAGAYSYNEQFF
CDR3nt: TGTGCCAGCAGGCTAGCGGGAGCTTACTCCTACAATGAGCAGTTCTTC
j_gene: TRBJ2-1
abundance: once
d_gene: TRBD2
v_gene: TRBV3-1/TRBV3-2

CDR3aa: CASSIQSGGTPQHF
CDR3nt: TGTGCCAGTAGTATCCAATCAGGGGGCACGCCCCAGCATTTT
j_gene: TRBJ1-5
abundance: NA
d_gene: TRBD1
v_gene: TRBV19

CDR3aa: CASSEAGASYYNEQFF
CDR3nt: TGTGCCAGCAGCGAAGCGGGGGCCTCCTACTACAATGAGCAGTTCTTC
j_gene: TRBJ2-1
abundance: NA
d_gene: TRBD2
v_gene: TRBV11-2

CDR3aa: CAWRDLGGSGTDTQYF
CDR3nt: TGTGCCTGGAGGGACCTCGGGGGGAGCGGCACAGATACGCAGTATTTT
j_gene: TRBJ2-3
abundance: few
d_gene: TRBD2
v_gene: TRBV30

CDR3aa: CASSLKGGPEAFF
CDR3nt: TGTGCCAGCAGTTTAAAGGGGGGGCCTGAAGCTTTCTTT
j_gene: TRBJ1-1
abundance: NA
d_gene: NA
v_gene: TRBV27

CDR3aa: CASSQDRGSEAFF
CDR3nt: TGTGCCAGCAGCCAGGACAGGGGTAGTGAAGCTTTCTTT
j_gene: TRBJ1-1
abundance: NA
d_gene: TRBD1
v_gene: TRBV7-7